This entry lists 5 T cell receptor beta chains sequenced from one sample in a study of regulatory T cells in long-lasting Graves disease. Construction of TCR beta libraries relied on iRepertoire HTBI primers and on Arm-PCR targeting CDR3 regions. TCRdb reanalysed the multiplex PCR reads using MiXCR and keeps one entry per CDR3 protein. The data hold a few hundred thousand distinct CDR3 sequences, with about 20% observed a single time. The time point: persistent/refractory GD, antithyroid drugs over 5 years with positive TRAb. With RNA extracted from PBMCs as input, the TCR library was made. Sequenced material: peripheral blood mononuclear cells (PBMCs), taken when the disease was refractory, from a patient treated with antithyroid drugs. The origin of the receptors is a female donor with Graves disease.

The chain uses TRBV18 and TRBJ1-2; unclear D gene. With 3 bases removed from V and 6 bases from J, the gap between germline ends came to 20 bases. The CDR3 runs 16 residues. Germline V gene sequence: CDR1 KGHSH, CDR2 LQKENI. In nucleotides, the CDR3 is TGTGCCAGCTCACCCGAGGCAGAGGTCACGGATGATGGCTACACCTTC. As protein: CASSPEAEVTDDGYTF.

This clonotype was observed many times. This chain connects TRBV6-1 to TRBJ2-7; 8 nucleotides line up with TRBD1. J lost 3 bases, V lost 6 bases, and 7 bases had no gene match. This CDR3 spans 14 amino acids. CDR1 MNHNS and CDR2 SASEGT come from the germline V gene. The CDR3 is CASSIRDRNYEQYF. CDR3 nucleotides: TGTGCCAGCAGCATCCGGGACAGGAACTACGAGCAGTACTTC.

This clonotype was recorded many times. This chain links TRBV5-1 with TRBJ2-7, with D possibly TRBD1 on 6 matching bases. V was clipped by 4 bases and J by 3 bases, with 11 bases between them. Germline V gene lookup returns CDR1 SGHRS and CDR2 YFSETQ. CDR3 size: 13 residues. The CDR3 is CASSRQGHYEQYF. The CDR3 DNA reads TGCGCCAGCAGCCGTCAGGGACACTACGAGCAGTACTTC.

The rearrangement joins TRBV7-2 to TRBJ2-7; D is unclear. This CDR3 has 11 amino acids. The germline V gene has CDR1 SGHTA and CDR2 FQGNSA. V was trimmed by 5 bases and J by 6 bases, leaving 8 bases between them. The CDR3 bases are TGTGCCAGCAGCCTCCCCGGCGAGCAGTACTTC. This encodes CASSLPGEQYF.

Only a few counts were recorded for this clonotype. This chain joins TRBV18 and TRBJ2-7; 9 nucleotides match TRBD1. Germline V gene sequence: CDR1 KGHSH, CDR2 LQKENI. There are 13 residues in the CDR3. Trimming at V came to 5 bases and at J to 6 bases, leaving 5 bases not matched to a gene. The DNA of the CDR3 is TGTGCCAGCTCAGACAGGGGGTCGGTCGAGCAGTACTTC. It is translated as CASSDRGSVEQYF. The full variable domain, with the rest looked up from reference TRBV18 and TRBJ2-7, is NAGVMQNPRHLVRRRGQEARLRCSPMKGHSHVYWYRQLPEEGLKFMVYLQKENIIDESGMPKERFSAEFPKEGPSILRIQQVVRGDSAAYFCASSDRGSVEQYFGPGTRLTVT.